Presented here are 29 T cell receptor beta chains from one specimen sequenced in a study of cytomegalovirus exposure and HLA in healthy donors. TCRdb keeps only in-frame clones here, not all; method: immunoSEQ multiplex PCR. The sample lists some 100,000 clones; around 89% were seen once. Material for sequencing was PBMCs. The receptor source for this set is a young man in good health and CMV-seronegative.

V gene TRBV27 combines with J gene TRBJ1-5, with 7 bases lining up with TRBD1. The CDR3 consists of 14 residues. Germline V gene data show CDR1 as MNHEY and CDR2 as SMNVEV (reference sequence). The trim removed 5 bases at V and 3 bases at J, leaving 4 bases unmatched. The CDR3 DNA sequence: TGTGCCAGCAGTCTGGGACAGTACAATCAGCCCCAGCATTTT. Its protein product is CASSLGQYNQPQHF.

The chain has TRBV11-2 and TRBJ2-7, with 10 positions matching TRBD2. This CDR3 spans 14 amino acids. In germline, CDR1 is SGHAT, CDR2 FQNNGV. V dropped 10 bases and J dropped 4; count of bases not matched to a gene: 10. CDR3 protein: CATKPGTSVYEQYF. The CDR3 DNA reads as TGTGCCACCAAGCCCGGGACTAGCGTTTACGAGCAGTACTTC.

This clone was found once. This chain links TRBV29-1 with TRBJ2-2; 10 bases match TRBD2. V was pared by 5 bases and J by 6 bases, with 18 bases of the junction left unmatched. CDR1 and CDR2 (germline): SQVTM, ANQGSEA. This CDR3 region has 18 residues. The CDR3 nucleotides read TGCAGCGTTCTCCCCGTTGGAGGAGCGGGAGGGCGTTCCGGGGAGCTGTTTTTT. Translated, it gives CSVLPVGGAGGRSGELFF.

This chain uses TRBV7-2 with TRBJ2-1; D possibly corresponds to TRBD2 (7 bases). Trimming stripped 0 bases from V and 4 bases from J, with 10 bases between. From germline, CDR1 is SGHTA and CDR2 FQGNSA. The CDR3 extends over 15 amino acids. The CDR3 here is CASSLAGGQYNEQFF. CDR3 nucleotide sequence: TGTGCCAGCAGCTTAGCGGGGGGGCAATACAATGAGCAGTTCTTC.

V and J are TRBV5-1 and TRBJ2-3; 15 positions match TRBD2. The germline V gene has CDR1 SGHRS and CDR2 YFSETQ. Trimming at V came to 4 bases and at J to 0 bases, leaving 3 bases not matched to a gene. The length of the CDR3 is 17 residues. In DNA, the CDR3 is TGCGCCAGCAGCGGACTAGCGGGGGGGCGGAGCACAGATACGCAGTATTTT. Residues: CASSGLAGGRSTDTQYF. Full variable domain (rest looked up from reference TRBV5-1 and TRBJ2-3): KAGVTQTPRYLIKTRGQQVTLSCSPISGHRSVSWYQQTPGQGLQFLFEYFSETQRNKGNFPGRFSGRQFSNSRSEMNVSTLELGDSALYLCASSGLAGGRSTDTQYFGPGTRLTVL.

This chain connects TRBV29-1 to TRBJ2-1; 9 bases match TRBD1. J lost 4 bases, V lost 1 base, and 8 bases had no gene match. The CDR3 runs to 16 residues. Germline V lookup: CDR1 SQVTM, CDR2 ANQGSEA. This CDR3 reads CSVEAYGTGLYNEQFF. In DNA form, the CDR3 reads TGCAGCGTTGAAGCCTACGGGACAGGGCTTTACAATGAGCAGTTCTTC.

In its sample, this clone was seen once. The V call is TRBV6-5, the J call TRBJ2-5, with no clear D. V gave up 2 bases and J gave up 8 bases, with 15 bases separating them. The length of the CDR3 is 14 residues. Germline V CDR1 and CDR2: MNHEY, SVGAGI. The CDR3 region is CASSYIQAVGTQYF. The CDR3 DNA is TGTGCCAGCAGTTACATCCAGGCCGTCGGAACCCAGTACTTC.

The chain combines TRBV6-5 with TRBJ2-2; 8 bases are shared with TRBD2. The CDR3 sequence is 16 residues long. Germline V gene sequence: CDR1 MNHEY, CDR2 SVGAGI. The ends lost 2 bases at V and 1 base at J; junction bases unmatched: 3. In DNA form, the CDR3 reads TGTGCCAGCAGTTACCTGCTAGCGGGGAACACCGGGGAGCTGTTTTTT. Protein: CASSYLLAGNTGELFF.

The V gene is TRBV6-6, the J gene TRBJ2-7, with D possibly matching TRBD2 (5 bases). This CDR3 is built from 12 residues. Germline assignment: CDR1 MNHNY and CDR2 SVGAGI (reference sequence). Trimming left V 5 bases short and J 3 bases short, with 8 bases between. The CDR3 DNA sequence: TGTGCCAGCAGTAAAGGGAGCTACGAGCAGTACTTC. Translation: CASSKGSYEQYF.

V and J are TRBV7-2 and TRBJ1-4, with D maybe TRBD1 (6 bases). Germline-derived CDR1 and CDR2 are SGHTA and FQGNSA. Deletions cut 5 bases from V and 11 bases from J, with 18 bases between. CDR3 length: 14 residues. CDR3 DNA sequence: TGTGCCAGCAGCCCCGGGGGGGGCTTCGTCAAACTGTTTTTT. Its protein is CASSPGGGFVKLFF.

Only one count was recorded for this clone. The chain employs TRBV15 and TRBJ2-3, with 7 bases lining up with TRBD2. There are 15 residues in the CDR3. Germline CDR1 is LNHNV and CDR2 is YYDKDF (reference sequence). With V trimmed by 3 bases and J by 0 bases, 3 bases remained unmatched. Here the CDR3 reads CATSRASGSTDTQYF. The CDR3 bases are TGTGCCACCAGCAGGGCTAGCGGTAGCACAGATACGCAGTATTTT. The variable domain in full, completed from reference TRBV15 and TRBJ2-3, reads DAMVIQNPRYQVTQFGKPVTLSCSQTLNHNVMYWYQQKSSQAPKLLFHYYDKDFNNEADTPDNFQSRRPNTSFCFLDIRSPGLGDTAMYLCATSRASGSTDTQYFGPGTRLTVL.

The CDR3, as DNA: TGTGCCAGCAGCTTATGGGGGGGAGACTACGAGCAGTACTTC. Translating it yields CASSLWGGDYEQYF. The gene calls are TRBV7-6 and TRBJ2-7; 7 nucleotides agree with TRBD2. With 2 bases clipped from V and 3 bases from J, the junction kept 4 bases outside the gene matches. CDR1 and CDR2 (germline): SGHVS, FNYEAQ. This CDR3 is 14 amino acids long. The variable domain in full, with the rest retrieved from reference TRBV7-6 and TRBJ2-7, is GAGVSQSPRYKVTKRGQDVALRCDPISGHVSLYWYRQALGQGPEFLTYFNYEAQQDKSGLPNDRFSAERPEGSISTLTIQRTEQRDSAMYRCASSLWGGDYEQYFGPGTRLTVT.

This clone appeared once. The chain recombines TRBV6-4 with TRBJ1-2, with D possibly TRBD1 on 5 matching bases. V was pared by 4 bases and J by 1 base, with 16 bases between. This CDR3 spans 16 amino acids. Germline V gives CDR1 MRHNA, CDR2 SNTAGT. The CDR3 reads CASSGQYGPFNYGYTF. CDR3 DNA sequence: TGTGCCAGCAGTGGACAGTACGGGCCTTTTAACTATGGCTACACCTTC.

The chain employs TRBV7-9 and TRBJ2-7; 10 bases align to TRBD1. The germline CDR1 and CDR2 sequences are SEHNR and FQNEAQ (reference sequence). The CDR3 runs to 15 residues. J was trimmed by 5 bases and V by 2 bases; bases with no gene match: 6. As DNA, the CDR3 is TGTGCCAGCAGCTTATGGACAGGGGGGGTCCACGAGCAGTACTTC. This sequence encodes CASSLWTGGVHEQYF.

The chain joins TRBV19 to TRBJ1-2, with 7 bases identical to TRBD1. V lost 5 bases to trimming and J lost 4 bases; unmatched junction nucleotides: 7. Germline V lookup: CDR1 LNHDA, CDR2 SQIVND (reference sequence). The CDR3 consists of 14 residues. The CDR3 bases are TGTGCCAGTAGTCCGGAGGGGGCCTTCTATGGCTACACCTTC. It is translated as CASSPEGAFYGYTF.

This chain joins TRBV10-2 and TRBJ2-7; the D is unclear. This CDR3 has 13 residues. V lost 8 bases to trimming and J lost 0 bases, with 11 bases between them. Looked up from germline, CDR1 is WSHSY and CDR2 is SAAADI. The CDR3: CASRKVASYEQYF. The CDR3 DNA follows: TGCGCCAGCCGCAAGGTAGCCTCCTACGAGCAGTACTTC.

V gene TRBV5-1 combines with J gene TRBJ2-1, with D maybe TRBD2 (5 bases). Trimming cost V 4 bases and J 9 bases, with 8 bases left between them. CDR1 SGHRS and CDR2 YFSETQ come from the germline V gene. The CDR3 has 11 amino acids. CDR3: CASSIEGEQFF. Here the CDR3 DNA reads TGCGCCAGCAGCATAGAGGGTGAGCAGTTCTTC.

The chain uses TRBV28 and TRBJ1-3, with D perhaps matching TRBD1 (5 bases). CDR3 length: 15 residues. V lost 3 bases, J lost 4 bases, and 13 bases lay in between. Germline lookup yields CDR1 MDHEN and CDR2 SYDVKM. CDR3 bases: TGTGCCAGCAGTTTCCCGAGACAGATGGGAAACACCATATATTTT. Amino acid sequence: CASSFPRQMGNTIYF.

V usage is TRBV6-5 and J usage is TRBJ1-1; TRBD1 might be the D (5 bases). CDR1 is MNHEY and CDR2 is SVGAGI in the germline V gene. V gave up 4 bases and J gave up 0 bases, with 9 bases separating them. This CDR3 is built from 14 residues. The chain's CDR3 is CASSLQELNTEAFF. CDR3 DNA sequence: TGTGCCAGCAGTTTACAGGAATTGAACACTGAAGCTTTCTTT.

The chain employs TRBV6-1 and TRBJ1-5; D not resolved. CDR1 is MNHNS, CDR2 SASEGT, per germline. This CDR3 has 14 residues. The V gene lost 7 bases and the J gene lost 2 bases, with 12 bases spanning the gap. CDR3 region: CASIRPGGNQPQHF. CDR3 nucleotides: TGTGCCAGCATAAGACCGGGAGGCAATCAGCCCCAGCATTTT.

This clone was recorded only once. The gene calls are TRBV4-3 and TRBJ1-4, with 8 bases lining up with TRBD1. The V segment lost 0 bases and the J segment 4 bases; nucleotides outside the gene matches: 7. Per the germline V gene, CDR1 is LGHNA and CDR2 is YSLEER. The CDR3 runs to 17 residues. The DNA for the CDR3 is TGCGCCAGCAGCCAAGATACAGGGGGGCATTATAATGAAAAACTGTTTTTT. Amino acids: CASSQDTGGHYNEKLFF.

This chain connects TRBV6-5 to TRBJ2-7; D might be TRBD2 (5 bases). The V end lost 2 bases, the J end lost 6 bases, and 14 bases lay between the germline ends. This CDR3 contains 14 residues. CDR1 is MNHEY, CDR2 SVGAGI, per germline. Here the CDR3 DNA reads TGTGCCAGCAGTTACGGGGTGGGAGTAGCCGAGCAGTACTTC. Its protein product is CASSYGVGVAEQYF.

This chain connects TRBV6-5 to TRBJ2-1; TRBD1 is a possible D gene (5 bases). V lost 6 bases to trimming and J lost 6 bases, with 15 bases between them. Germline V gene data show CDR1 as MNHEY and CDR2 as SVGAGI. The CDR3 has 14 amino acids. Here the CDR3 reads CASRKGRSRNEQFF. CDR3 nucleotide sequence: TGTGCCAGCAGGAAGGGGCGCTCCCGCAATGAGCAGTTCTTC.

This clone occurred a few times. The gene calls are TRBV2 and TRBJ1-1; D remains ambiguous. Trimming shortened V by 7 bases and J by 1 base, and 10 bases separated the two germline ends. This CDR3 has 13 residues. CDR1 SNHLY and CDR2 FYNNEI come from the germline V gene. CDR3: CASTPDTNTEAFF. Written as DNA, the CDR3 is TGTGCCAGCACGCCAGACACGAACACTGAAGCTTTCTTT.

The CDR3 region has the DNA TGTGCCAGCAGTGTGACCGGGCCTCGAAGGGGGGGAAACACCATATATTTT. Translating it yields CASSVTGPRRGGNTIYF. J is TRBJ1-3 and V is TRBV28, with D tentatively TRBD1 (6 bases). This CDR3 spans 17 amino acids. V was trimmed by 5 bases and J by 4 bases, leaving 21 bases between them. Per germline, CDR1 MDHEN and CDR2 SYDVKM.

The rearrangement joins TRBV13 to TRBJ2-1, with 7 bases that match TRBD1. Trimming cost V 3 bases and J 5 bases; bases outside gene matches: 16. In germline, CDR1 is PRHDT, CDR2 FYEKMQ (reference sequence). This CDR3 has 18 amino acids. CDR3 sequence: CASSFRQGSESFDNEQFF. The CDR3 nucleotides are TGTGCCAGCAGCTTTAGACAGGGTTCGGAATCTTTCGACAATGAGCAGTTCTTC.

The chain couples TRBV19 to TRBJ1-5; possibly TRBD1 for D (5 bases). Germline V CDR1 and CDR2: LNHDA, SQIVND (reference sequence). V was shortened by 5 bases and J by 3 bases, with 11 bases between the two germline ends. The CDR3 has 14 amino acids. CDR3 in amino acids: CASSEQGFNQPQHF. The CDR3 region has the DNA TGTGCCAGTAGTGAGCAGGGTTTCAATCAGCCCCAGCATTTT.

The rearrangement joins TRBV5-6 to TRBJ1-6; D remains ambiguous. The germline V gene has CDR1 SGHDT and CDR2 YYEEEE. The CDR3 length is 17 residues. V dropped 4 bases and J dropped 0 bases, with 14 bases sitting between them. The CDR3 DNA reads as TGTGCCAGCAGCGTGTTGAGGGTGAGCTCCTATAATTCACCCCTCCACTTT. It translates to CASSVLRVSSYNSPLHF.

The count of this clone is one. The V call is TRBV5-4, the J call TRBJ2-7, with 12 bases identical to TRBD1. This CDR3 is built from 13 residues. Germline V lookup: CDR1 SGHNT, CDR2 YYREEE (reference sequence). J lost 13 bases, V lost 1 base, and 6 bases had no gene match. CDR3 protein: CASSLWDRGPLYF. CDR3 coding DNA: TGTGCCAGCAGCTTGTGGGACAGGGGGCCCCTATACTTC.